Listed below are T cell receptor beta chains from one sample, sequenced in a study of T-cell reconstitution after alpha-beta-depleted transplantation in children. From the PCR reads, TCRdb called clonotypes with MiXCR, one entry per CDR3 protein. The sample includes under 850,000 distinct CDR3 sequences, around 13% of them seen just once. Sequences were derived from PBMCs, sampled before TCRalphabeta/CD19-depleted stem cell transplant. These receptor sequences come from a girl between 2 and 10 years old with congenital amegakaryocytic thrombocytopenia, due to receive a stem cell transplant. The CDR3 runs from the conserved cysteine through the conserved F or W. The D gene is left open where the match is weak. Some rows mark clone size as missing; the rest say once, few, many or name a class of expanded clone.

DNA: TGCAGTGCTCCTACCGGACTAGCGGCCCTTAGGGAGCAGTACTTC
CDR3: CSAPTGLAALREQYF
size: many
J: TRBJ2-7
V: TRBV20-1
D: TRBD2

DNA: TGTGCCAGCAGCCCCCCGGGGGTGGCCGGGGAGCTGTTTTTT
CDR3: CASSPPGVAGELFF
size: .
J: TRBJ2-2
V: TRBV7-8
D: .

DNA: TGCAGTGCTAGACCCTGGCCAGCGGGAGTGTATAAGTACACCGGGGAGCTGTTTTTT
CDR3: CSARPWPAGVYKYTGELFF
size: many
J: TRBJ2-2
V: TRBV20-1
D: TRBD2

DNA: TGCGCCAGCAGCCTGGGACAGGTTGACGAGCAGTACTTC
CDR3: CASSLGQVDEQYF
size: .
J: TRBJ2-7
V: TRBV5-1
D: TRBD1

DNA: TGCGCCAGCAGAACGACAGGGCTGAACACCGGGGAGCTGTTTTTT
CDR3: CASRTTGLNTGELFF
size: many
J: TRBJ2-2
V: TRBV5-1
D: TRBD1

DNA: TGTGCCAGTAGTATATCTAGCGGGAGTTGGTTCGAGCAGTACTTC
CDR3: CASSISSGSWFEQYF
size: many
J: TRBJ2-7
V: TRBV19
D: TRBD2

DNA: TGTGCCAGCAGTGCCTCGGAGAGGGGGCACACTGAAGCTTTCTTT
CDR3: CASSASERGHTEAFF
size: many
J: TRBJ1-1
V: TRBV28
D: TRBD1

DNA: TGTGCCAGCAGTTTATGGGGGGACAGTGATCAGCCCCAGCATTTT
CDR3: CASSLWGDSDQPQHF
size: .
J: TRBJ1-5
V: TRBV28
D: TRBD1

DNA: TGTGCCAGCAGTCCCTCGGTGGAAGGTCCTCACACAGATACGCAGTATTTT
CDR3: CASSPSVEGPHTDTQYF
size: many
J: TRBJ2-3
V: TRBV6-5
D: .

DNA: TGTGCCAGCGAGGAGGGACTAGCGGGGAAGAATGAGCAGTTCTTC
CDR3: CASEEGLAGKNEQFF
size: few
J: TRBJ2-1
V: TRBV2
D: TRBD2

DNA: TGCAGTGCTAGCGCGCGGGAGGGCACAGATACGCAGTATTTT
CDR3: CSASAREGTDTQYF
size: .
J: TRBJ2-3
V: TRBV20-1
D: TRBD2

DNA: TGTGCCAGCCGAAACGGACAGGGGGCCCTCTACGAGCAGTACTTC
CDR3: CASRNGQGALYEQYF
size: .
J: TRBJ2-7
V: TRBV12-3/TRBV12-4
D: TRBD1

DNA: TGCAGTGGACTCCGGGGAAGTGAGACCCAGTACTTC
CDR3: CSGLRGSETQYF
size: many
J: TRBJ2-5
V: TRBV20-1
D: .

DNA: TGTGCCAGCAGCCCATCCGATGGGGGTAATGAGCAGTTCTTC
CDR3: CASSPSDGGNEQFF
size: few
J: TRBJ2-1
V: TRBV3-1
D: .

DNA: TGTGCCAGCTCCGTAGTGACAGGGGGGACCTACAATGAGCAGTTCTTC
CDR3: CASSVVTGGTYNEQFF
size: few
J: TRBJ2-1
V: TRBV18
D: TRBD1

DNA: TGTGCCGGCAGGGGGGCCTACAATGAGCAGTTCTTC
CDR3: CAGRGAYNEQFF
size: few
J: TRBJ2-1
V: TRBV7-9
D: .

DNA: TGTGCCAGCCAACGGGAGGAAAAACTGTTTTTT
CDR3: CASQREEKLFF
size: .
J: TRBJ1-4
V: TRBV28
D: .

DNA: TGTGCCAGCAGCTTTTCTCAGGAGGTCGAAAAACTGTTTTTT
CDR3: CASSFSQEVEKLFF
size: .
J: TRBJ1-4
V: TRBV7-9
D: .

DNA: TGCAGTGCCGAGGGACCCAACCAAGATACGCAGTATTTT
CDR3: CSAEGPNQDTQYF
size: .
J: TRBJ2-3
V: TRBV20-1
D: .

DNA: TGCGCCAGCAGCGAACTCCCGGGTACGGGGCAGCCCCAGCATTTT
CDR3: CASSELPGTGQPQHF
size: .
J: TRBJ1-5
V: TRBV5-1
D: .

DNA: TGCAGTGCTACCCCGGGGAGGGGCTTAGATACGCAGTATTTT
CDR3: CSATPGRGLDTQYF
size: many
J: TRBJ2-3
V: TRBV20-1
D: TRBD2

DNA: TGCAGTGCTAGAGGAGGTAGCGGAAGCACCGGGGAGCTGTTTTTT
CDR3: CSARGGSGSTGELFF
size: few
J: TRBJ2-2
V: TRBV20-1
D: .

DNA: TGTGCCAGCAGCTTTTATGGGGGGATTAGCGGGAGTGACAATGAGCAGTTCTTC
CDR3: CASSFYGGISGSDNEQFF
size: many
J: TRBJ2-1
V: TRBV7-6
D: TRBD2

DNA: TGCAGTGCTAGTAGTCGAGGGGTTGAGCAGTTCTTC
CDR3: CSASSRGVEQFF
size: many
J: TRBJ2-1
V: TRBV20-1
D: .

DNA: TGTGCCACCAGCACCAGACAGGGGGCGAATTCACCCCTCCACTTT
CDR3: CATSTRQGANSPLHF
size: .
J: TRBJ1-6
V: TRBV15
D: TRBD1

DNA: TGTGCCTGGAGTGTACGCCGAACCCAGTACTTC
CDR3: CAWSVRRTQYF
size: .
J: TRBJ2-5
V: TRBV30
D: .

DNA: TGCGCCAGCAGCTTGGGCGGCAGTTCGAGGGACCCCTACGAGCAGTACTTC
CDR3: CASSLGGSSRDPYEQYF
size: many
J: TRBJ2-7
V: TRBV5-1
D: .

DNA: TGTGCCAGCAGCTCCACTTCCCCGGGACTAGCGCGACGCACAGATACGCAGTATTTT
CDR3: CASSSTSPGLARRTDTQYF
size: .
J: TRBJ2-3
V: TRBV7-3
D: TRBD2

DNA: TGTGCCAGCAGCTTAACAGGGGGATTTGGAAGTGAGCAGTTCTTC
CDR3: CASSLTGGFGSEQFF
size: .
J: TRBJ2-1
V: TRBV7-9
D: TRBD1

DNA: TGTGCCACCAGCGCTCAAAGGGGGCCAGACATTCAGTACTTC
CDR3: CATSAQRGPDIQYF
size: once
J: TRBJ2-4
V: TRBV15
D: TRBD1

DNA: TGCAGTGCCCCGACCTGGGCTAGCGGGAGTTTGGAGCAGTACTTC
CDR3: CSAPTWASGSLEQYF
size: .
J: TRBJ2-7
V: TRBV20-1
D: TRBD2

DNA: TGCAGTGCGACCACCGGGACTCCCTCAGACGAGCAGTACTTC
CDR3: CSATTGTPSDEQYF
size: many
J: TRBJ2-7
V: TRBV20-1
D: .

DNA: TGCGCCAGCAGCCAAGAGTTCGCACTAGTCTACGAGCAGTACTTC
CDR3: CASSQEFALVYEQYF
size: many
J: TRBJ2-7
V: TRBV4-1
D: .

DNA: TGTGCCAGCAACGAAGCTTTAGGGCAGTCCACCCTCCACTTT
CDR3: CASNEALGQSTLHF
size: .
J: TRBJ1-6
V: TRBV11-2
D: .

DNA: TGCGCCAGCAGCTTGGAGTCGCTCTACGAGCAGTACTTC
CDR3: CASSLESLYEQYF
size: .
J: TRBJ2-7
V: TRBV5-1
D: .

DNA: TGTGCCAGCGGCCGGGACAGGGGCACCGGGGAGCTGTTTTTT
CDR3: CASGRDRGTGELFF
size: .
J: TRBJ2-2
V: TRBV2
D: TRBD1

DNA: TGTGCCGGCAGTACCCCAGGGGAAGTCTACAATGAGCAGTTCTTC
CDR3: CAGSTPGEVYNEQFF
size: .
J: TRBJ2-1
V: TRBV6-2/TRBV6-3
D: .

DNA: TGCGCCAGCAGCTTGGTCGTATTGGGTCGGGGAGAGCAGTACTTC
CDR3: CASSLVVLGRGEQYF
size: .
J: TRBJ2-7
V: TRBV5-1
D: .

DNA: TGTGCCAGCAGTTCGTATCTCCTTCCGGGGACAGTTCTAGGGGCCAACGTCCTGACTTTC
CDR3: CASSSYLLPGTVLGANVLTF
size: many
J: TRBJ2-6
V: TRBV28
D: TRBD1

DNA: TGCGCCAGCAGCTCTAGCGGGAGCCCAACCGGGGAGCTGTTTTTT
CDR3: CASSSSGSPTGELFF
size: .
J: TRBJ2-2
V: TRBV5-1
D: TRBD2

DNA: TGCAGCGCCCAAAGACAGGGGAGCACTGAAGCTTTCTTT
CDR3: CSAQRQGSTEAFF
size: many
J: TRBJ1-1
V: TRBV29-1
D: TRBD1

DNA: TGTGCCAGTAGTATCGACAGGGCGAGGGACTACGAGCAGTACTTC
CDR3: CASSIDRARDYEQYF
size: few
J: TRBJ2-7
V: TRBV19
D: TRBD1

DNA: TGCAGTGCTAGGGATCAGTTCCGGACCGGGGAGCTGTTTTTT
CDR3: CSARDQFRTGELFF
size: .
J: TRBJ2-2
V: TRBV20-1
D: .

DNA: TGCGCCAGTAAGACAACCGGGACAGGGTGGCACGAGCAGTACTTC
CDR3: CASKTTGTGWHEQYF
size: few
J: TRBJ2-7
V: TRBV5-1
D: TRBD1

DNA: TGTGCCAGCAGTTACTCGCGACTGGCGGCCGGGGAGCTGTTTTTT
CDR3: CASSYSRLAAGELFF
size: many
J: TRBJ2-2
V: TRBV6-2/TRBV6-3
D: .

DNA: TGCAGTGCTCGCGCGGAGTCCCAGTACTTC
CDR3: CSARAESQYF
size: .
J: TRBJ2-5
V: TRBV20-1
D: .

DNA: TGCAGTGCTAGCTCCTCAGGGGAATGGGAAAAACTGTTTTTT
CDR3: CSASSSGEWEKLFF
size: many
J: TRBJ1-4
V: TRBV20-1
D: .

DNA: TGTGCCAGCAACCGGGGCGGCTACAATGAGCAGTTCTTC
CDR3: CASNRGGYNEQFF
size: many
J: TRBJ2-1
V: TRBV28
D: .

DNA: TGCGCCAGCAGTGAGTGGGGACAAGCCCCCACAGATACGCAGTATTTT
CDR3: CASSEWGQAPTDTQYF
size: many
J: TRBJ2-3
V: TRBV10-2
D: .

DNA: TGCGCCAGCAGCTGGCAGGGGACCTCCTACAATGAGAAGTTCTTC
CDR3: CASSWQGTSYNEKFF
size: few
J: TRBJ2-1
V: TRBV5-1
D: .

DNA: TGTGCCATCAGTGAGTCGGAAGCGGGAACAAGGGCCTACGAGCAGTACTTC
CDR3: CAISESEAGTRAYEQYF
size: few
J: TRBJ2-7
V: TRBV10-3
D: TRBD2

DNA: TGTGCCAGCAGCTTCGGGGGTGGGCAAGAGACCCAGCACTTC
CDR3: CASSFGGGQETQHF
size: .
J: TRBJ2-5
V: TRBV7-8
D: .

DNA: TGCAGTGCTAGGGACCCAACTAGAGGTACCTACGAGCAGTACTTC
CDR3: CSARDPTRGTYEQYF
size: .
J: TRBJ2-7
V: TRBV20-1
D: .

DNA: TGTGCCAGCATGGGGTTAGCAGGGTACAATGAGCAGTTCTTC
CDR3: CASMGLAGYNEQFF
size: .
J: TRBJ2-1
V: TRBV7-2
D: .

DNA: TGTGCCATCCGGGATGGGGTGAACACTGAAGCTTTCTTT
CDR3: CAIRDGVNTEAFF
size: many
J: TRBJ1-1
V: TRBV10-3
D: .

DNA: TGTGCCAGCCTAGGCGGGCTGAACACCGGGGAGCTGTTTTTT
CDR3: CASLGGLNTGELFF
size: .
J: TRBJ2-2
V: TRBV7-2
D: .

DNA: TGTGCCAGTGCTAGCGTCAAAAACATTCAGTACTTC
CDR3: CASASVKNIQYF
size: .
J: TRBJ2-4
V: TRBV19
D: .

DNA: TGTGCCAGCAGCGTAGGACCGGGACAGGTCTATGGCTACACCTTC
CDR3: CASSVGPGQVYGYTF
size: few
J: TRBJ1-2
V: TRBV9
D: TRBD1